This T cell receptor beta chain was captured in a study of T-cell reconstitution after alpha-beta-depleted transplantation in children. Construction of the TCRbeta library involved unique molecular identifiers. TCRdb re-called the PCR reads through MiXCR, storing one row per CDR3 protein. The sample lists over 150,000 distinct CDR3 sequences, 11% occurring once. This clonotype appeared many times. CDR3 size: 16 residues. Germline CDR1 and CDR2: LGHDT and YNNKEL (reference sequence). The V end was cut by 1 base, the J end by 1 base, with 13 bases between. The sequence was obtained from a boy aged 2 to 10 with acute myeloid leukemia, due to receive a stem cell transplant. The rearrangement joins TRBV3-1 to TRBJ1-1, with D possibly TRBD1 on 5 matching bases. The specimen comprised PBMCs, sampled before TCRalphabeta/CD19-depleted stem cell transplant. CDR3 region: CASSQGMWGRNTEAFF. CDR3 in DNA: TGTGCCAGCAGCCAAGGAATGTGGGGCAGGAACACTGAAGCTTTCTTT.